The clone carrying this T cell receptor (beta chain) was counted many times. Deletions cut 2 bases from V and 4 bases from J, with 16 bases between. Germline V gene lookup returns CDR1 SGHKS and CDR2 YYEKEE (reference sequence). The CDR3 runs 15 residues. This entry belongs to a study of early T cells in non-severe SARS-CoV-2 infection. TCRdb re-derived calls from the 5' RACE reads in MiXCR, one entry per CDR3 protein. The sample includes more than 20,000 distinct CDR3 sequences, 4.4% of them seen just once. The rearrangement links TRBV5-5 to TRBJ2-7, with D tentatively TRBD1 or TRBD2 (6 bases each). Material for sequencing was whole blood. This sequence originates from an adult who was a healthcare worker with PCR-confirmed SARS-CoV-2 infection or an uninfected control (not recorded which). In DNA, the CDR3 is TGTGCCAGCAGCTTCGGGGGCGCCGTGTGGTACGAGCAGTACTTC. Its translation is CASSFGGAVWYEQYF.